The 21 T cell receptor beta chains below all came from one sample that was sequenced in a study of Graves' ophthalmopathy and Graves' hyperthyroidism (dated by TCRdb to 2016 to 2019). Reads for this sample came from an Illumina HiSeq 2000. For repertoire sequencing, the TCR beta CDR3 regions were amplified from RNA transcripts. HTBI primers and the Qiagen OneStep RT-PCR kit were used in a first-round RT-PCR, which was followed by a second-round multiplex PCR, size selection and purification. TCRdb reprocessed the public reads (quality trimming at Q25 with fastp, clone calling with MiXCR) and kept in-frame beta chains. Identical CDR3 proteins give one entry, which carries the most common genes and DNA. This sample lists 620,000 or so distinct CDR3 sequences; 22% were detected once. Roughly 6.9% of the sample goes to the ten largest clones. Sequencing used peripheral blood. The receptors stem from a woman under 30 with stable Graves' hyperthyroidism. Some clones in this sample may be carry-over from other donors' samples. Donor details come from another sample of the same person, matched by shared clones.

On this clonotype: Here the CDR3 omits its conserved ending phenylalanine or tryptophan, so a read error is the likely source. This sequence joins TRBV6-1 and TRBJ1-1, with TRBD1 as a possible D gene (5 bases). V was shortened by 2 bases and J by 1 base, with 14 bases between the two germline ends. CDR3 length: 16 residues. Germline V gives CDR1 MNHNS, CDR2 SASEGT. CDR3 coding DNA: TGTGCCAGCAGTGAACAACCCGGACAAACGAACACTGAAGCTTTCTAT. The encoded protein is CASSEQPGQTNTEAFY.

The chain uses TRBV28 and TRBJ2-5; D is unclear. V was clipped by 2 bases and J by 7 bases, with 11 bases between them. The CDR3 runs 13 residues. Per the germline V gene, CDR1 is MDHEN and CDR2 is SYDVKM. The CDR3 sequence is CASSLEAPGTQYF. CDR3 coding DNA: TGTGCCAGCAGTTTAGAGGCCCCGGGGACCCAGTACTTC.

This clonotype was detected only a few times. This may be a read error, as it is one base from a much larger clone. The chain employs TRBV12-3 or TRBV12-4 and TRBJ1-5; D might be TRBD1 (6 bases). V was trimmed by 3 bases and J by 6 bases, leaving 15 bases between them. The CDR3 consists of 15 residues. CDR3 amino acids: CASSFHGGAIQPQHF. Here the CDR3 DNA reads TGTGCCAGCAGTTTCCACGGGGGGGCTATTCAGCCCCAGCATTTT.

This clonotype was seen many times. The CDR3 spells CASVGDRGLGYTF. The CDR3 nucleotides are TGCGCCAGCGTCGGGGACAGGGGGCTTGGCTACACCTTC. The chain carries TRBV10-2 and TRBJ1-2, with 12 bases that match TRBD1. The CDR3 sequence is 13 residues long. Germline lookup yields CDR1 WSHSY and CDR2 SAAADI. Trimming at V came to 8 bases and at J to 7 bases, leaving 5 bases not matched to a gene.

J is TRBJ2-5 and V is TRBV2, with 14 bases that match TRBD2. Trimming removed 6 bases from V and 0 bases from J; junction bases left unmatched: 6. From germline, CDR1 is SNHLY and CDR2 FYNNEI. The CDR3 has 17 amino acids. CDR3 bases: TGTGCCAGCAGCTCGGGACTAGCGGGAGTTAACCAAGAGACCCAGTACTTC. Amino acid sequence: CASSSGLAGVNQETQYF.

This sequence joins TRBV7-9 and TRBJ1-1; D uncertain. The V gene lost 5 bases and the J gene lost 0 bases, with 7 bases spanning the gap. The CDR3 length is 13 residues. Germline V CDR1 and CDR2: SEHNR, FQNEAQ (reference sequence). The DNA of the CDR3 is TGTGCCAGCAGCAAGGAGATGAACACTGAAGCTTTCTTT. Its translation: CASSKEMNTEAFF.

The table lists this clonotype with a few counts. The V gene is TRBV18, the J gene TRBJ2-2; 8 bases line up with TRBD1. Germline lookup yields CDR1 KGHSH and CDR2 LQKENI. V trimming: 6 bases; J trimming: 1 base; junction bases outside the gene matches: 7. This CDR3 is built from 16 residues. The DNA of the CDR3 is TGTGCCAGCTCCCCGGGACAGGTCTGGAACACCGGGGAGCTGTTTTTT. Its protein product is CASSPGQVWNTGELFF. Full variable domain (missing parts from reference TRBV18 and TRBJ2-2): NAGVMQNPRHLVRRRGQEARLRCSPMKGHSHVYWYRQLPEEGLKFMVYLQKENIIDESGMPKERFSAEFPKEGPSILRIQQVVRGDSAAYFCASSPGQVWNTGELFFGEGSRLTVL.

This clonotype has at least ten counts. J is TRBJ2-7 and V is TRBV6-1, with 9 positions matching TRBD2. J gave up 4 bases and V 6 bases, and 10 bases lay outside the gene matches. The CDR3 spans 15 residues. Germline assignment: CDR1 MNHNS and CDR2 SASEGT. CDR3: CASSPRLAVDYEQYF. The CDR3 nucleotides are TGTGCCAGCAGCCCTCGACTAGCGGTGGATTACGAGCAGTACTTC.

The chain couples TRBV7-9 to TRBJ2-5, with a weak D call TRBD1 (7 bases). The CDR3 contains 15 residues. V was shortened by 1 base and J by 1 base, with 10 bases between the two germline ends. Germline loops: CDR1 SEHNR, CDR2 FQNEAQ (reference sequence). The CDR3 loop is CASSLVRGAQETQYF. CDR3 DNA sequence: TGTGCCAGCAGCTTAGTCAGGGGGGCCCAAGAGACCCAGTACTTC.

In this sample, this clonotype turned up many times. The J gene is TRBJ2-2, the V gene TRBV24-1, with 7 bases identical to TRBD1. V was clipped by 5 bases and J by 1 base; unmatched bases: 3. In germline, CDR1 is KGHDR, CDR2 SFDVKD. There are 15 residues in the CDR3. CDR3 bases: TGTGCCACCAGTGCGACAGGGTTGAACACCGGGGAGCTGTTTTTT. Amino acid sequence: CATSATGLNTGELFF.

Ten or more counts support this clonotype. The rearrangement joins TRBV6-5 to TRBJ2-2, with 7 bases aligning to TRBD1. Germline-derived CDR1 and CDR2 are MNHEY and SVGAGI. The CDR3 is 17 amino acids. The J segment lost 4 bases and the V segment lost 2 bases, leaving 10 bases of the junction unmatched. Here the CDR3 reads CASSYEVGQEATGELFF. The DNA of the CDR3 is TGTGCCAGCAGTTACGAGGTCGGACAGGAGGCCACCGGGGAGCTGTTTTTT.

This clonotype has ten or more counts. The gene calls are TRBV6-5 and TRBJ1-6, with unresolved D. Trimming removed 2 bases from V and 7 bases from J, with 3 bases in between. There are 12 residues in the CDR3. CDR1 and CDR2 from the germline V gene are MNHEY and SVGAGI. Here the CDR3 DNA reads TGTGCCAGCAGTTACAGGAATTCACCCCTCCACTTT. It specifies CASSYRNSPLHF.

V gene TRBV30 combines with J gene TRBJ1-3; no definite D call. Germline V lookup: CDR1 GTSNPN, CDR2 SVGIG (reference sequence). The CDR3 is 13 amino acids. The V gene lost 7 bases and the J gene lost 0 bases, with 10 bases spanning the gap. The CDR3 reads CAFGLFSGNTIYF. In DNA form, the CDR3 reads TGTGCCTTTGGACTGTTCTCTGGAAACACCATATATTTT.

This clonotype was detected ten times or more. This chain uses TRBV6-1 with TRBJ2-5, with 10 bases fitting TRBD2. V lost 4 bases and J lost 8; bases outside the gene matches: 10. Per the germline V gene, CDR1 is MNHNS and CDR2 is SASEGT. The CDR3 covers 15 residues. In DNA, the CDR3 is TGTGCCAGCAGTGCTCCTAGCGGGGGCCCTGGTACCCAGTACTTC. Protein product: CASSAPSGGPGTQYF.

V usage is TRBV6-1 and J usage is TRBJ2-2; D is perhaps TRBD2 (7 bases). The CDR3 has 15 amino acids. Germline values: CDR1 MNHNS, CDR2 SASEGT. Trimming shortened V by 5 bases and J by 7 bases, and 17 bases separated the two germline ends. In nucleotides, the CDR3 is TGTGCCAGCAGTAGCCCCGGGGGGCGCGGCGGGGAGCTGTTTTTT. Translated: CASSSPGGRGGELFF.

With respect to this clonotype: This may come from a read error, since a much larger clone is one base off. The chain uses TRBV10-3 and TRBJ1-3; D is undetermined. V was trimmed by 4 bases and J by 4 bases, leaving 11 bases between them. The CDR3 is 14 residues long. Germline values: CDR1 ENHRY, CDR2 SYGVKD. As DNA, the CDR3 is TGTGCCATCAGTGTTGTGGGTGCCGGAAACACCATATATTTT. It specifies CAISVVGAGNTIYF.

The chain carries TRBV10-3 and TRBJ1-3, with TRBD1 as a possible D gene (6 bases). Germline V gene sequence: CDR1 ENHRY, CDR2 SYGVKD. V shed 3 bases and J shed 2 bases, with 11 bases lying between them. This CDR3 is 15 amino acids long. This CDR3 reads CAISDQTGTGNTIYF. CDR3 coding DNA: TGTGCCATCAGTGACCAAACAGGGACTGGAAACACCATATATTTT.

The rearrangement links TRBV27 to TRBJ1-2, with D possibly TRBD1 on 5 matching bases. CDR3 size: 17 residues. Trimming shortened V by 4 bases and J by 4 bases, and 22 bases separated the two germline ends. Per the germline V gene, CDR1 is MNHEY and CDR2 is SMNVEV (reference sequence). In DNA form, the CDR3 reads TGTGCCAGCAGTTCGGGAGGGGCCGATTTTCTGAGCTATGGCTACACCTTC. Residues: CASSSGGADFLSYGYTF.

Many counts were recorded for this clonotype. The rearrangement uses TRBV28 and TRBJ2-1, with D unclear. The V gene's germline CDR1 is MDHEN and CDR2 SYDVKM. Between the trimmed V and J ends, which lost 3 bases and 5 bases, there was a span of 20 bases. There are 17 residues in the CDR3. The CDR3 loop is CASSFEFLGRTDNEQFF. For the CDR3, the DNA is TGTGCCAGCAGTTTCGAGTTTTTAGGGCGGACCGACAATGAGCAGTTCTTC.

Many counts were recorded for this clonotype. The junction does not match germline at one end; this may be a read error. This chain connects TRBV7-2 to TRBJ2-4; D possibly corresponds to TRBD1 (6 bases). From germline, CDR1 is SGHTA and CDR2 FQGNSA. This CDR3 spans 15 amino acids. CDR3 protein: CASSFDRSPGYIKYF. CDR3 nucleotides: TGTGCCAGCAGCTTCGACAGGTCTCCGGGGTACATTAAGTACTTC.

The sample holds many counts of this clonotype. The chain employs TRBV12-3 or TRBV12-4 and TRBJ1-6, with D unresolved. V lost 4 bases, J lost 0 bases, and 13 bases lay in between. There are 17 residues in the CDR3. The CDR3 here is CASSSHNPSSYNSPLHF. CDR3 coding DNA: TGTGCCAGCAGTTCGCACAACCCGAGCTCCTATAATTCACCCCTCCACTTT.